This T cell receptor beta chain was identified in a study of blood T cells in healthy people across ages. Using a J-beta primer mix together with a sample-barcoded 5' primer, a second PCR was run for roughly 6 to 12 cycles. The study obtained at least 2.5 million CDR3-containing paired-end reads from every sample. TCRdb re-called the 5' RACE reads with MiXCR, one entry per CDR3 protein. The top ten hold under 30% of the sample, which has nearly 800,000 distinct CDR3 sequences, roughly 56% seen once. Study-level results: TCR beta diversity correlated strongly with naive T cell percentage. For the donors, CMV status was unknown and possibly confounded expanded clonotype changes.

The CDR3 is 17 residues long. Germline CDR1 and CDR2: SGHRS and YFSETQ. V was clipped by 3 bases and J by 10 bases, with 26 bases between them. In the case of this clonotype: Its cognate antigen is unknown.

Every donor provided approximately 9.2 milliliters of peripheral blood. The gene calls are TRBV5-1 and TRBJ2-1; no reliable D call. The TCR comes from a man aged 35-49 years in good health. The specimen was blood. DNA for the CDR3: TGCGCCAGCAGCTCATTAAGACCGGGCGAAATTTCAAAGGAGCAGTTCTTC. It specifies CASSSLRPGEISKEQFF.